Listed below are T cell receptor beta chains from one sample, sequenced in a study of identical twins. Using its own MiXCR run on the 5' RACE reads, TCRdb lists one record per CDR3 protein. Among 1.5 million to 2 million distinct CDR3 sequences listed, about 32% were seen once. The sample taken for sequencing was cord blood. The receptors shown here come from a newborn girl in good health. Each CDR3 is given with its conserved first and last residue. The D gene is left open where the match is weak. Clone size is given for some rows only: seen once, a few or many times, or a class if the clone is expanded.

v_call: TRBV20-1
clone_size: few
d_call: TRBD2
j_call: TRBJ2-1
cdr3_aa: CSAVSGRTYNEQFF
cdr3_nt: TGCAGTGCTGTTAGCGGGAGGACCTACAATGAGCAGTTCTTC

v_call: TRBV6-1
clone_size: -
d_call: TRBD1
j_call: TRBJ1-6
cdr3_aa: CASSPYPTGSSYNSPLHF
cdr3_nt: TGTGCCAGCAGTCCCTACCCGACAGGGAGCTCCTATAATTCACCCCTCCACTTT

v_call: TRBV2
clone_size: few
d_call: -
j_call: TRBJ1-2
cdr3_aa: CASSEGLTYGYTF
cdr3_nt: TGTGCCAGCAGTGAGGGACTGACGTATGGCTACACCTTC

v_call: TRBV9
clone_size: -
d_call: TRBD2
j_call: TRBJ2-5
cdr3_aa: CASSGLAGDKVETQYF
cdr3_nt: TGTGCCAGCAGCGGACTAGCGGGAGATAAGGTGGAGACCCAGTACTTC

v_call: TRBV7-9
clone_size: -
d_call: -
j_call: TRBJ1-1
cdr3_aa: CASSLGGGPREAFF
cdr3_nt: TGTGCCAGCAGCTTAGGAGGCGGCCCCAGGGAAGCTTTCTTT

v_call: TRBV5-1
clone_size: few
d_call: TRBD1
j_call: TRBJ2-7
cdr3_aa: CASSLIRTGRHEQYF
cdr3_nt: TGCGCCAGCAGCTTGATCAGGACAGGGCGTCACGAGCAGTACTTC

v_call: TRBV29-1
clone_size: few
d_call: -
j_call: TRBJ1-2
cdr3_aa: CSVVGTKRGEGYTF
cdr3_nt: TGCAGCGTTGTGGGGACTAAGCGGGGAGAGGGCTACACCTTC

v_call: TRBV7-2
clone_size: -
d_call: TRBD2
j_call: TRBJ2-4
cdr3_aa: CASSLVGGRDGNIQYF
cdr3_nt: TGTGCCAGCAGCTTAGTAGGAGGGAGGGACGGAAACATTCAGTACTTC

v_call: TRBV29-1
clone_size: -
d_call: -
j_call: TRBJ2-3
cdr3_aa: CSVGRTGRGDTQYF
cdr3_nt: TGCAGCGTTGGGAGGACAGGGAGGGGAGATACGCAGTATTTT

v_call: TRBV5-1
clone_size: -
d_call: -
j_call: TRBJ2-1
cdr3_aa: CASSLDPSNEQFF
cdr3_nt: TGCGCCAGCAGCCTAGACCCTAGCAATGAGCAGTTCTTC

v_call: TRBV29-1
clone_size: -
d_call: -
j_call: TRBJ1-3
cdr3_aa: CSVRTVGNTIYF
cdr3_nt: TGCAGCGTTCGGACAGTAGGAAACACCATATATTTT

v_call: TRBV7-2
clone_size: -
d_call: TRBD2
j_call: TRBJ2-3
cdr3_aa: CASSWTSGGVFTDTQYF
cdr3_nt: TGTGCCAGCAGCTGGACTAGCGGGGGGGTCTTCACAGATACGCAGTATTTT

v_call: TRBV4-2
clone_size: -
d_call: TRBD2
j_call: TRBJ2-7
cdr3_aa: CASSHPGTSTNEQYF
cdr3_nt: TGTGCCAGCAGCCACCCCGGGACTAGCACTAACGAGCAGTACTTC

v_call: TRBV5-1
clone_size: -
d_call: TRBD1
j_call: TRBJ1-4
cdr3_aa: CASSLYILGDRRDEKPFF
cdr3_nt: TGCGCCAGCAGCTTGTATATTCTCGGGGACAGGAGAGATGAAAAACCGTTTTTT

v_call: TRBV20-1
clone_size: many
d_call: -
j_call: TRBJ2-7
cdr3_aa: CSAPNKVFYEQYF
cdr3_nt: TGCAGTGCTCCTAACAAAGTCTTCTACGAGCAGTACTTC

v_call: TRBV21-1
clone_size: -
d_call: -
j_call: TRBJ2-3
cdr3_aa: CASGAFPLTGPSWGDTQYF
cdr3_nt: TGTGCCAGCGGTGCCTTCCCACTCACAGGGCCCAGCTGGGGAGATACGCAGTATTTT

v_call: TRBV27
clone_size: few
d_call: TRBD1
j_call: TRBJ2-7
cdr3_aa: CASSPGTVRYEQYF
cdr3_nt: TGTGCCAGCAGTCCAGGGACAGTGAGATACGAGCAGTACTTC

v_call: TRBV7-8
clone_size: -
d_call: TRBD2
j_call: TRBJ2-7
cdr3_aa: CASSGTSHYEQYF
cdr3_nt: TGTGCCAGCAGCGGGACTAGCCACTACGAGCAGTACTTC

v_call: TRBV30
clone_size: -
d_call: TRBD2
j_call: TRBJ2-1
cdr3_aa: CAWSVPGGMYNEQFF
cdr3_nt: TGTGCCTGGAGTGTACCCGGGGGGATGTACAATGAGCAGTTCTTC

v_call: TRBV20-1
clone_size: many
d_call: -
j_call: TRBJ1-2
cdr3_aa: CSARNNGYTF
cdr3_nt: TGCAGTGCTAGAAATAATGGCTACACCTTC

v_call: TRBV29-1
clone_size: -
d_call: TRBD2
j_call: TRBJ2-7
cdr3_aa: CSVELAGSEQYF
cdr3_nt: TGCAGCGTTGAACTAGCGGGGAGCGAGCAGTACTTC

v_call: TRBV2
clone_size: few
d_call: -
j_call: TRBJ1-2
cdr3_aa: CASSEDSGYTF
cdr3_nt: TGTGCCAGCAGTGAGGACAGTGGCTACACCTTC

v_call: TRBV29-1
clone_size: -
d_call: -
j_call: TRBJ1-2
cdr3_aa: CSVVRAYGYTF
cdr3_nt: TGCAGCGTTGTCAGGGCCTATGGCTACACCTTC

v_call: TRBV28
clone_size: -
d_call: TRBD1
j_call: TRBJ1-2
cdr3_aa: CASSAGGAPHGYTF
cdr3_nt: TGTGCCAGCAGCGCAGGGGGGGCCCCCCATGGCTACACCTTC

v_call: TRBV19
clone_size: -
d_call: -
j_call: TRBJ2-7
cdr3_aa: CASSIRRVGYNEQYF
cdr3_nt: TGTGCCAGTAGTATAAGGCGGGTGGGGTACAATGAGCAGTACTTC

v_call: TRBV2
clone_size: few
d_call: TRBD1
j_call: TRBJ2-7
cdr3_aa: CAITRDRGSDEQYF
cdr3_nt: TGTGCCATCACCCGGGACAGGGGTAGCGACGAGCAGTACTTC

v_call: TRBV28
clone_size: once
d_call: TRBD1
j_call: TRBJ2-5
cdr3_aa: CASSLYPLGQVERETQYF
cdr3_nt: TGTGCCAGCAGTTTATACCCTCTTGGACAGGTAGAGAGGGAGACCCAGTACTTC

v_call: TRBV18
clone_size: -
d_call: -
j_call: TRBJ1-1
cdr3_aa: CASSLAVYGNTGAFF
cdr3_nt: TGTGCCAGCTCCCTTGCGGTCTATGGGAACACTGGAGCTTTCTTT

v_call: TRBV7-2
clone_size: -
d_call: TRBD2
j_call: TRBJ2-7
cdr3_aa: CASSLARLAGGYEQYF
cdr3_nt: TGTGCCAGCAGCTTAGCGAGACTAGCGGGGGGGTACGAGCAGTACTTC

v_call: TRBV5-1
clone_size: -
d_call: -
j_call: TRBJ2-1
cdr3_aa: CASSLAAGRVHEQFF
cdr3_nt: TGCGCCAGCAGCTTGGCGGCTGGGCGGGTCCATGAGCAGTTCTTC

v_call: TRBV6-5
clone_size: -
d_call: TRBD2
j_call: TRBJ2-7
cdr3_aa: CASSYPRRVEPGTRTSYEQYF
cdr3_nt: TGTGCCAGCAGTTACCCGCGAAGGGTAGAGCCCGGGACTAGGACCTCCTACGAGCAGTACTTC

v_call: TRBV9
clone_size: few
d_call: TRBD2
j_call: TRBJ2-3
cdr3_aa: CASSDPGLAGGSDTQYF
cdr3_nt: TGTGCCAGCAGCGATCCGGGACTAGCGGGGGGGTCAGATACGCAGTATTTT

v_call: TRBV6-2/TRBV6-3
clone_size: few
d_call: -
j_call: TRBJ2-7
cdr3_aa: CASSWDTWGYYEQYF
cdr3_nt: TGTGCCAGCAGCTGGGACACCTGGGGTTACTACGAGCAGTACTTC

v_call: TRBV7-2
clone_size: -
d_call: -
j_call: TRBJ2-7
cdr3_aa: CASSLVGSRVYEQYF
cdr3_nt: TGTGCCAGCAGCTTAGTGGGAAGCCGAGTCTACGAGCAGTACTTC

v_call: TRBV20-1
clone_size: few
d_call: TRBD2
j_call: TRBJ2-5
cdr3_aa: CSATTSRETQYF
cdr3_nt: TGCAGTGCTACGACTAGCCGAGAGACCCAGTACTTC

v_call: TRBV28
clone_size: -
d_call: -
j_call: TRBJ2-4
cdr3_aa: CASSLGLHSLAKNIQYF
cdr3_nt: TGTGCCAGCAGTTTAGGTCTCCATTCCCTAGCCAAAAACATTCAGTACTTC

v_call: TRBV7-8
clone_size: -
d_call: -
j_call: TRBJ2-7
cdr3_aa: CASSLRGLASSYEQYF
cdr3_nt: TGTGCCAGCAGCTTAAGGGGACTCGCGAGCTCCTACGAGCAGTACTTC

v_call: TRBV20-1
clone_size: -
d_call: -
j_call: TRBJ2-7
cdr3_aa: CSARDIRTDYEQYF
cdr3_nt: TGCAGTGCTAGAGACATTCGGACAGATTACGAGCAGTACTTC

v_call: TRBV7-9
clone_size: -
d_call: -
j_call: TRBJ1-2
cdr3_aa: CASSSSRVVGGYTF
cdr3_nt: TGTGCCAGCAGCTCGTCCAGGGTAGTCGGGGGCTACACCTTC

v_call: TRBV28
clone_size: -
d_call: -
j_call: TRBJ2-4
cdr3_aa: CASSRPLRHLPLAKTIQYF
cdr3_nt: TGTGCCAGCAGCCGCCCCTTGCGACACCTTCCCTTAGCCAAAACCATTCAGTACTTC

v_call: TRBV27
clone_size: many
d_call: TRBD1
j_call: TRBJ1-2
cdr3_aa: CASSWTGENYGYTF
cdr3_nt: TGTGCCAGCAGTTGGACAGGGGAGAACTATGGCTACACCTTC

v_call: TRBV3-1
clone_size: -
d_call: TRBD2
j_call: TRBJ2-1
cdr3_aa: CASSQDRLSGGETQFF
cdr3_nt: TGTGCCAGCAGCCAAGATAGGCTAAGCGGGGGGGAGACCCAGTTCTTC

v_call: TRBV5-1
clone_size: -
d_call: TRBD2
j_call: TRBJ2-3
cdr3_aa: CASSLALAGHTDTQYF
cdr3_nt: TGCGCCAGCAGCTTGGCCCTAGCGGGGCACACAGATACGCAGTATTTT

v_call: TRBV7-2
clone_size: -
d_call: -
j_call: TRBJ2-3
cdr3_aa: CASSVSVGIRTDTQYF
cdr3_nt: TGTGCCAGCAGCGTAAGCGTGGGGATACGCACAGATACGCAGTATTTT

v_call: TRBV4-2
clone_size: many
d_call: -
j_call: TRBJ1-6
cdr3_aa: CASSQDHRAGNSPLHF
cdr3_nt: TGTGCCAGCAGCCAAGACCACAGGGCGGGGAATTCACCCCTCCACTTT

v_call: TRBV7-9
clone_size: few
d_call: TRBD1
j_call: TRBJ2-5
cdr3_aa: CASSKRDREQETQYF
cdr3_nt: TGTGCCAGCAGCAAAAGGGACAGGGAGCAAGAGACCCAGTACTTC

v_call: TRBV2
clone_size: -
d_call: -
j_call: TRBJ2-4
cdr3_aa: CATRIRTGYNEQYF
cdr3_nt: TGTGCCACCCGTATCAGAACTGGCTACAATGAGCAGTACTTC

v_call: TRBV14
clone_size: many
d_call: TRBD2
j_call: TRBJ2-7
cdr3_aa: CASSRRLAGQLSYEQYF
cdr3_nt: TGTGCCAGCAGCCGCCGACTAGCGGGGCAACTTTCCTACGAGCAGTACTTC

v_call: TRBV29-1
clone_size: few
d_call: TRBD2
j_call: TRBJ2-1
cdr3_aa: CSVQRVAGEGGNEQFF
cdr3_nt: TGCAGCGTTCAGAGGGTAGCGGGAGAAGGGGGCAATGAGCAGTTCTTC

v_call: TRBV20-1
clone_size: few
d_call: -
j_call: TRBJ2-7
cdr3_aa: CSARDPRDQPSYEQYF
cdr3_nt: TGCAGTGCTAGAGATCCGAGGGACCAACCTTCCTACGAGCAGTACTTC

v_call: TRBV27
clone_size: -
d_call: -
j_call: TRBJ2-7
cdr3_aa: CASSLASGGNSYEQYF
cdr3_nt: TGTGCCAGCAGTTTAGCATCGGGGGGCAATTCCTACGAGCAGTACTTC

v_call: TRBV24-1
clone_size: few
d_call: -
j_call: TRBJ2-1
cdr3_aa: CATSAGLGDEQFF
cdr3_nt: TGTGCCACCAGCGCTGGGTTAGGGGATGAGCAGTTCTTC